This TCR beta chain was identified in a study of vaccination and CD4 T cells after COVID-19. An Oncomine TCR Beta short-read assay was used to sequence the DNA from cultured CD4+ T cells. TCRdb called the PCR reads again in MiXCR, with one record for every CDR3 protein. The data show about 12,000 distinct CDR3 sequences, 45% to 55% seen once. The sample holds a few counts of this clonotype. Its specificity is unknown. Treatment reported: approximately nine-day PBMC culture with coronavirus spike peptide pools or control peptides (ViraFEST assay). Sequenced material: CD4+ T cells from blood, cultured in vitro. The clonotype was recovered from a human donor who had recovered from COVID-19.

CDR3 protein: CASSQPGQGLFYEQYF. In nucleotides, the CDR3 is TGTGCCAGCAGCCAACCTGGACAGGGACTATTCTACGAGCAGTACTTC. The chain couples TRBV4-2 to TRBJ2-7; D possibly corresponds to TRBD1 (8 bases). Looked up from germline, CDR1 is LGHNA and CDR2 is YNFKEQ. The CDR3 sequence is 16 residues long. V shed 2 bases and J shed 3 bases, with 17 bases lying between them.